This T cell receptor (beta chain) was recorded in a study of CXCR3 chemokines and chemotherapy response in bladder cancer (dated by TCRdb to 2021 to 2024). About the full investigation: The study tested whether activity of the CXCR3 chemokine system within human bladder cancer tumors predicted response to chemotherapy.

Comments on this clonotype: The antigen this receptor binds is unknown. There are no base qualities to consult, and no much larger clone falls within one base.

The junction shows trimming of 6 bases on V and 9 bases on J, plus 24 bases between the germline ends. The CDR3 holds 14 amino acids from the cysteine to the phenylalanine. The sequence is cut down to CDR3 DNA, 42 bases in frame from base 1. CDR1 and CDR2 are read off the germline V gene (reference sequence) as DFQATT and SNEGSKA. Receptors were amplified or captured by PCR. The sample was run on an Illumina HiSeq 2500. In-frame beta chains were kept once TCRdb had trimmed the public reads at Q25 with fastp and called clones with MiXCR. Identical CDR3 protein sequences are pooled into one entry, listed with their most common genes and DNA. The sample table lists 3,000 to 3,500 distinct CDR3 sequences, roughly 15% of them with a count of one. The biggest ten clones account for about a quarter of the sample.

The sample was collected from a patient whose treatment included neoadjuvant chemotherapy. The chain uses TRBV20-1 and TRBJ2-7; the D gene lacks a confident call. This sequence was found in a human donor with bladder cancer that did not respond to neoadjuvant chemotherapy. The CDR3 reads as follows: CSASPSANPRGQYF. The nucleotides read TGCAGTGCCTCTCCCTCTGCAAACCCAAGAGGGCAGTACTTC.